This T cell receptor beta chain was recovered during a study of shared clonotypes between healthy human individuals. Study context: Every donor yielded three CD4 naive, three CD4 memory, two CD8 naive and one CD8 memory plate.

As concerns this clone: Its antigen is not known.

The germline gives CDR1 MDHEN, CDR2 SYDVKM. V lost 3 bases to trimming and J lost 2 bases, with 14 bases between them. CDR3 size: 16 residues. Assay: immunoSEQ multiplex PCR; the TCRdb copy retains only in-frame clones and omits some. The repertoire holds approximately 640,000 clones, with 90% as singletons. Overall study findings and caveats: Sampling covered nothing but blood. Tissue TCR repertoires likely differ from those found in blood. Memory subsets generally showed smaller estimated richness than naive subsets did.

The sequencing input was memory CD8+ T cells from PBMCs. Subset in this sample: CD45RO+ cells pooled with CCR7-negative TemRA cells. The receptor was derived from a man younger than 35 in good health. Some clones in this sample may be carry-over from other donors' samples. The genes are TRBV28 and TRBJ2-1; weak D call: TRBD1 (6 bases). The CDR3 sequence: CASSFDGGRAYNEQFF. The CDR3, as DNA: TGTGCCAGCAGTTTTGATGGGGGCAGGGCCTACAATGAGCAGTTCTTC.